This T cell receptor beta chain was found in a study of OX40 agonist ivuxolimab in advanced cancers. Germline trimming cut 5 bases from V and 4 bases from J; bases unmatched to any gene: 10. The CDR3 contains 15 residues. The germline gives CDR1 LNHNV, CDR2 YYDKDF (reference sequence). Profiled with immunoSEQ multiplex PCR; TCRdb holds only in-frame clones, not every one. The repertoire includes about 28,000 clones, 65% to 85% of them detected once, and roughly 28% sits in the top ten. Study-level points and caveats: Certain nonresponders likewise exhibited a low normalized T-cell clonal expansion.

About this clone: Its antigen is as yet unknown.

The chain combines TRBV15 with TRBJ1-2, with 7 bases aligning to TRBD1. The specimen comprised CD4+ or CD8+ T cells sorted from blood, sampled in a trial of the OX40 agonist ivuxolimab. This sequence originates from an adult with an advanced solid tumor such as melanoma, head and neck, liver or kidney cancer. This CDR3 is CATSDRPGQSYGYTF. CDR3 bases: TGTGCCACCAGCGATCGACCGGGACAGAGCTATGGCTACACCTTC.